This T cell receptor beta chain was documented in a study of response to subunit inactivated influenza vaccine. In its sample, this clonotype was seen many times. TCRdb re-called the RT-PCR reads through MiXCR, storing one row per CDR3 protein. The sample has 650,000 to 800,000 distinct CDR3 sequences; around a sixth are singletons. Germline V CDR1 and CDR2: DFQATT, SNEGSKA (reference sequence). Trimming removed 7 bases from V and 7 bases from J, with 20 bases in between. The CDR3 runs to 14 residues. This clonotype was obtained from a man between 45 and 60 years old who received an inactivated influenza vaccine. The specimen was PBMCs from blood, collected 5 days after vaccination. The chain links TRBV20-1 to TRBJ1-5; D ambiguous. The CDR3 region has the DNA TGCAGTGTCCGGAGTGGGTCGGGCGGGCAGCCCCAGCATTTT. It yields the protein CSVRSGSGGQPQHF.